This T cell receptor (beta chain) was obtained from a study of T-cell memory formation after mild COVID-19. Study outcomes and limitations: Mainly in CM and EM were contracting CD4+ clones; CD8+ were in EMRA. Later expanders leaned toward CD4+, whereas clones contracting from day 15 to 85 were balanced CD4/CD8. Pre-infection memory held some responding clones, suggesting pre-existing cross-reactive T cells responded.

This CDR3 contains 15 residues. The V gene's germline CDR1 is MNHEY and CDR2 SMNVEV (reference sequence). The V segment lost 8 bases and the J segment 6 bases; nucleotides outside the gene matches: 16. Concerning this clonotype itself: Antigen specificity is unknown.

Constant-segment primers were used for 5'RACE, and the resulting TCR alpha and TCR beta cDNA libraries carried sample barcodes and UMIs. TCRdb re-analysed the 5' RACE reads in MiXCR, keeping a single row per CDR3 protein. The sample has hundreds of thousands of distinct CDR3 sequences, more than 15% seen once. This clonotype was sampled from an adult woman who had mild COVID-19 (a few samples of this study predate the infection). Cell type and time point are not known. The sample consisted of PBMCs or a T cell subset sorted from them (not recorded which). This rearrangement joins TRBV27 to TRBJ2-7; 7 bases map to TRBD2. The DNA for the CDR3 is TGTGCCAGCTCCTTGGGGGGGGGTCGAGGGGCCGAGCAGTACTTC. Translated: CASSLGGGRGAEQYF.